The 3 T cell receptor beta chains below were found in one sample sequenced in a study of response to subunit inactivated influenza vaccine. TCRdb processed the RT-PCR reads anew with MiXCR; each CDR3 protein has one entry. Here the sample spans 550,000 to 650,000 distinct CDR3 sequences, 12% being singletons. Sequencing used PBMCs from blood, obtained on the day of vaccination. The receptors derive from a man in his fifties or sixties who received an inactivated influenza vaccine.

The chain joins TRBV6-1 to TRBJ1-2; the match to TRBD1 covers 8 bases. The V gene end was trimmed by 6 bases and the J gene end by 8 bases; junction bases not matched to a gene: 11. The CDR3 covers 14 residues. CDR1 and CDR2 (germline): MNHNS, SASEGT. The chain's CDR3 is CASRVDRDVWGYTF. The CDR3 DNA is TGTGCCAGCAGGGTGGACAGGGACGTATGGGGCTACACCTTC.

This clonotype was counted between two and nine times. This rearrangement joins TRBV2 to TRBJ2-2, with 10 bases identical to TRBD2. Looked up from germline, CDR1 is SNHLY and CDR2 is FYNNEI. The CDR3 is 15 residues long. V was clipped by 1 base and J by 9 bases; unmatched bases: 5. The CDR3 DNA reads TGTGCCAGCAGTGAAGACCGACTAGCGGGTAGGGAGCTGTTTTTT. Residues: CASSEDRLAGRELFF.

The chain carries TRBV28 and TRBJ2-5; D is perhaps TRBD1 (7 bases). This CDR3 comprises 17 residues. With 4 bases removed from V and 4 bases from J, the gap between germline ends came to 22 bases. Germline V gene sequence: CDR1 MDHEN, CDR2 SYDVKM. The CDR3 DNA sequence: TGTGCCAGCAGTTCCACCAGGGGGGCCCCAGGGCGAGAGACCCAGTACTTC. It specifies CASSSTRGAPGRETQYF.